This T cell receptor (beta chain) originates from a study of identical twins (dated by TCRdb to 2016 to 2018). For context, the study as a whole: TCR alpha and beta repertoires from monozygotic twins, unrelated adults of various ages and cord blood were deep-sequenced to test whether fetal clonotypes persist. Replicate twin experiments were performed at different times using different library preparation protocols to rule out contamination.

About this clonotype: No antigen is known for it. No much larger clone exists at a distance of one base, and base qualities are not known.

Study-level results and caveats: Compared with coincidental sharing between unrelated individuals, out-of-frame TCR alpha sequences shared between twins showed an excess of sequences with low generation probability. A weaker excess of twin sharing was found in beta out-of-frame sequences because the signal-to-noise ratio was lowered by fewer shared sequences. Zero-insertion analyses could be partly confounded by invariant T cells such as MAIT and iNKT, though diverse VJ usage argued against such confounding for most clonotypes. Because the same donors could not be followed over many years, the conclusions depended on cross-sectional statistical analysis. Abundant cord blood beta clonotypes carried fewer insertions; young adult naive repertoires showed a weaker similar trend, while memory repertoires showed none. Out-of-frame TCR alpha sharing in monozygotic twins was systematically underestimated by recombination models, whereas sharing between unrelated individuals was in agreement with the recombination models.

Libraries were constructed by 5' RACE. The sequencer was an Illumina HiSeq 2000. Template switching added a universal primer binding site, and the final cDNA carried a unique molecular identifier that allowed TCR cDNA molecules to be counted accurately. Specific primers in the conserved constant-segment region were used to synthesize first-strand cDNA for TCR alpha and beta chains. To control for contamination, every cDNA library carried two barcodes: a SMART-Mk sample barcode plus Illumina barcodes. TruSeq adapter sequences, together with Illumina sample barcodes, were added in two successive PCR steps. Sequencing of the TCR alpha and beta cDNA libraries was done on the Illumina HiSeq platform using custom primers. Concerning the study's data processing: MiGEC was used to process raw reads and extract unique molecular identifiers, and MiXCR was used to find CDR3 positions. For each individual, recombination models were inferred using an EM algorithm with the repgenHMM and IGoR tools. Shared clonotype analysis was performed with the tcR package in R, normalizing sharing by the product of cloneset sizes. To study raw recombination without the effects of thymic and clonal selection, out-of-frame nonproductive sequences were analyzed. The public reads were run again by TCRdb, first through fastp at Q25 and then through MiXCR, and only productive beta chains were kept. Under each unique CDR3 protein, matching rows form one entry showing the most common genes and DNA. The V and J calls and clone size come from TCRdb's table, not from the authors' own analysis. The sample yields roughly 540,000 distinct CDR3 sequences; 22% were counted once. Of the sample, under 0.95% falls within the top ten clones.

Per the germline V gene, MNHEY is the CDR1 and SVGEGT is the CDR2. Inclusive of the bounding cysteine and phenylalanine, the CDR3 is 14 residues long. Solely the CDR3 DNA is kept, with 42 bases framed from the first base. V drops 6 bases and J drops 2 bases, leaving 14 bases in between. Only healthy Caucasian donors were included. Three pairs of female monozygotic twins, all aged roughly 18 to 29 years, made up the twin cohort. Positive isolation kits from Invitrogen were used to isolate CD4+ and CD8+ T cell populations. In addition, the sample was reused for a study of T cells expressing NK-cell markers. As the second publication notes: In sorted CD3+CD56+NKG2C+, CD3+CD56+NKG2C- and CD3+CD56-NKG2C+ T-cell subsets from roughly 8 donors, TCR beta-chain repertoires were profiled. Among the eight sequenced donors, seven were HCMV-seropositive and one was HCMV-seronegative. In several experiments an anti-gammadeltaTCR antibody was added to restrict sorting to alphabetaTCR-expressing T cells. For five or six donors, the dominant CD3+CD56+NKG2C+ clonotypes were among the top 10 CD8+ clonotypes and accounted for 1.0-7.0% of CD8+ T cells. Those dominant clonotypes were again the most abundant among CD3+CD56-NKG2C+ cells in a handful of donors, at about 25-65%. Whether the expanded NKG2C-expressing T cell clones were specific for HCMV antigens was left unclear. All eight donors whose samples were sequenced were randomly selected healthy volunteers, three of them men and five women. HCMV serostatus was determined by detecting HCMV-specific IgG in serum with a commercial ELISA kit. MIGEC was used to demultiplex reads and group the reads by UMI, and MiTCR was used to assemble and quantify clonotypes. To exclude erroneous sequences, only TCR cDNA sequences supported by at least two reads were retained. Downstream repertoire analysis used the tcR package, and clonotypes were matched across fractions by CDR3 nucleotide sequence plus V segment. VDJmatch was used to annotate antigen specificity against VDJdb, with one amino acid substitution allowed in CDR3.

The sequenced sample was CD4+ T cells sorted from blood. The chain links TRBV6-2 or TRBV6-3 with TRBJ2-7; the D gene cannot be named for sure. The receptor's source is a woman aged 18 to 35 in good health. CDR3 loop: CASSPLQETYEQYF. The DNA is TGTGCCAGCAGCCCGCTGCAGGAGACCTACGAGCAGTACTTC.